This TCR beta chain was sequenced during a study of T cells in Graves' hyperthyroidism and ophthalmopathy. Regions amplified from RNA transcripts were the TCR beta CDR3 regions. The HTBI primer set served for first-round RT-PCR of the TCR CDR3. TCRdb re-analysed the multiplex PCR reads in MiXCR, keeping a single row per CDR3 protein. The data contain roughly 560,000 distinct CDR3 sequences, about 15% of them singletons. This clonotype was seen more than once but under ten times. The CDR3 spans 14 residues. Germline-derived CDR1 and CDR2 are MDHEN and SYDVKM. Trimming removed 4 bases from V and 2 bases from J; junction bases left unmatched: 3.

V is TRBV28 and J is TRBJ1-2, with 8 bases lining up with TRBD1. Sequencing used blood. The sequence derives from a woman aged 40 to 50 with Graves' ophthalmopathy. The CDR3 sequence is CASSWGQANYGYTF. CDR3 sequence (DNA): TGTGCCAGCAGTTGGGGACAGGCCAACTATGGCTACACCTTC.